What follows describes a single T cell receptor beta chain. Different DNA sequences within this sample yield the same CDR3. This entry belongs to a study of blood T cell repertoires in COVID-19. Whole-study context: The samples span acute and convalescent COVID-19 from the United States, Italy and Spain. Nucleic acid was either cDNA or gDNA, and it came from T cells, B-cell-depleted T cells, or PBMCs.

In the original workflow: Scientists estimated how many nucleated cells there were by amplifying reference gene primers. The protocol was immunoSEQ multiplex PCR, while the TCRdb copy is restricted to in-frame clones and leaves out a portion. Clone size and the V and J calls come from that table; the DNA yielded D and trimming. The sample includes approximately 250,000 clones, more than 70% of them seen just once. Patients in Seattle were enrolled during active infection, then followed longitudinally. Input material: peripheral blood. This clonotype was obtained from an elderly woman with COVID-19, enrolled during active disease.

The CDR3 reads CASSPGTGNGYTF. The CDR3 coding sequence is TGTGCCAGCAGTCCTGGGACAGGCAACGGCTACACCTTC. This chain joins TRBV27 and TRBJ1-2; 8 nucleotides agree with TRBD1. Germline CDR1 is MNHEY and CDR2 is SMNVEV (reference sequence). The CDR3 runs to 13 residues. Trimming removed 5 bases from V and 8 bases from J; junction bases left unmatched: 7.